The T cell receptor beta chain under discussion was sequenced for a study of cytomegalovirus exposure and HLA in healthy donors. Study results and limitations: Association of approximately 16,000 TCR beta sequences with HLA alleles was found at 0.05 false discovery rate in a later analysis.

Note on this clone: Its antigen is not identified.

V dropped 3 bases and J dropped 2 bases, with 20 bases sitting between them. This CDR3 spans 19 amino acids. Germline V gene data show CDR1 as KGHSH and CDR2 as LQKENI. 13 Jbeta primers and 60 Vbeta primers were used for the PCR. The table came from immunoSEQ multiplex PCR; TCRdb's copy has only in-frame clones and leaves some out. The table gives 100,000 to 150,000 clones; the top ten clones make up roughly 1.7% of it. This chain links TRBV18 with TRBJ2-6; D possibly corresponds to TRBD2 (6 bases). Sequenced sample: PBMCs. The receptor was derived from a young man in good health and CMV-seronegative. Written as DNA, the CDR3 is TGTGCCAGCTCACCTATACGTTTTAGCGGAGGGGCTGGGGCCAACGTCCTGACTTTC. Translating gives CASSPIRFSGGAGANVLTF.